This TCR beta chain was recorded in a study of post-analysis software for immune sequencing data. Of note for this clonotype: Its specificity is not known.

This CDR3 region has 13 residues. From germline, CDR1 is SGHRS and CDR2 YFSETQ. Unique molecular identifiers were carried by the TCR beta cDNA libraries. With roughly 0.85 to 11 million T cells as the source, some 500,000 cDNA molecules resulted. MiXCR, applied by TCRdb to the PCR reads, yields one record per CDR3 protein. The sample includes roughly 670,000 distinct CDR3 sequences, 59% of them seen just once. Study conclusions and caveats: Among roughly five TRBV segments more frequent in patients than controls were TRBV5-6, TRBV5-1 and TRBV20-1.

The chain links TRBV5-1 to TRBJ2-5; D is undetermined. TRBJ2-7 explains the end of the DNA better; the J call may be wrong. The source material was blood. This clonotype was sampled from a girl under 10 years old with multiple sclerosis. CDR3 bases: TGCGCCAGCAGCCTAGGGCCTGAGGACGAGCAGTACTTC. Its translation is CASSLGPEDEQYF.